The next 3 T cell receptor beta chains were all read from a single sample in a study of cytomegalovirus exposure and HLA in healthy donors (dated by TCRdb to about 2017). Receptor amplification or capture employed the immunoSEQ multiplex PCR assay. A mixture of 60 forward primers for TCR Vbeta segments and 13 reverse primers for TCR Jbeta segments was used in the multiplex PCR. This immuneACCESS table, as held by TCRdb, lists in-frame sequences with V and J called but not all clones. Of the missing ones, under half trace to an unresolved V gene in checked studies; the others have no known cause. The sample profile shows roughly 150,000 clones; more than 60% of them were found once. The top ten clones comprise more than 9% of the sample. Sequences were obtained from PBMCs. The receptor set was obtained from a man aged 25 to 40 in good health and CMV-seropositive.

This chain links TRBV28 with TRBJ2-3, with TRBD2 as a possible D gene (6 bases). V gave up 7 bases and J gave up 5 bases, with 10 bases separating them. The CDR3 consists of 12 residues. The germline V gene encodes CDR1 MDHEN and CDR2 SYDVKM. CDR3 sequence (DNA): TGTGCCAGCATCGGGGGTGGAGATACGCAGTATTTT. Translating gives CASIGGGDTQYF. Full variable domain (missing parts from reference TRBV28 and TRBJ2-3): DVKVTQSSRYLVKRTGEKVFLECVQDMDHENMFWYRQDPGLGLRLIYFSYDVKMKEKGDIPEGYSVSREKKERFSLILESASTNQTSMYLCASIGGGDTQYFGPGTRLTVL.

V is TRBV6-1 and J is TRBJ1-2; 7 nucleotides align to TRBD1. Looked up from germline, CDR1 is MNHNS and CDR2 is SASEGT. This CDR3 contains 19 residues. With V trimmed by 0 bases and J by 0 bases, 13 bases remained unmatched. In nucleotides, the CDR3 is TGTGCCAGCAGTGAAGCGCTGCCGGGACAGACACCTTCTAACTATGGCTACACCTTC. Translation: CASSEALPGQTPSNYGYTF.

The V call is TRBV28, the J call TRBJ2-7, with a possible D match to TRBD1 (5 bases). Germline values: CDR1 MDHEN, CDR2 SYDVKM. The CDR3 spans 13 residues. V was pared by 5 bases and J by 4 bases, with 12 bases between. CDR3 region: CASSLIGAYEQYF. The CDR3 DNA reads TGTGCCAGCAGTCTCATAGGGGCTTACGAGCAGTACTTC.